This T cell receptor beta chain was found in a study of T cell responses to AZD1222 COVID-19 vaccine. Data came from immunoSEQ multiplex PCR; TCRdb stores just in-frame clones and leaves some out. Among about 150,000 clones listed, 92% were seen once. In the case of this clone: Its antigen is unidentified.

Notes on the study in general: With two AZD1222 doses given, Spike-specific TCR breadth and depth both rose. The repertoires were collected only after the peak T cell response.

In germline, CDR1 is SQVTM, CDR2 ANQGSEA. V lost 6 bases to trimming and J lost 0 bases, with 12 bases between them. This CDR3 comprises 14 residues. This chain links TRBV29-1 with TRBJ2-4; D is unresolved. This TCR derives from an adult who received the AZD1222 COVID-19 vaccine. This material consisted of peripheral blood, taken 28 days after the second AZD1222 dose. Here the CDR3 DNA reads TGCAGCGTCCGACCCGGGCTAGCCAAAAACATTCAGTACTTC. Translating gives CSVRPGLAKNIQYF.